Listed below are T cell receptor beta chains from one sample, sequenced in a study of T cell changes during pregnancy in multiple sclerosis. Libraries were prepared by immunoSEQ multiplex PCR; TCRdb keeps only in-frame clonotypes and omits some of them. This sample yields 45,000 to 60,000 clones, of which about 92% are seen a single time; about 0.67% belongs to the top ten. Material: CD4+ T cells from peripheral blood mononuclear cells, obtained in the third trimester of pregnancy. These receptors all stem from a female donor with multiple sclerosis, enrolled in a pregnancy study. Both conserved end residues are part of each CDR3. D genes are given only for firm matches. The listing skips clone size in some rows; elsewhere it reads once, few, many or a size class.

clone size	V gene	D gene	J gene	CDR3 DNA	CDR3 protein
.	TRBV2	.	TRBJ1-4	TGTGCCAGCAGTGACTCGGGTCCCTATAATGAAAAACTGTTTTTT	CASSDSGPYNEKLFF
.	TRBV5-1	TRBD2	TRBJ2-1	TGCGCCAGCAGCGCAACTAGCGGTTACTACAATGAGCAGTTCTTC	CASSATSGYYNEQFF
.	TRBV19	TRBD2	TRBJ2-4	TGTGCCAGTAGTACAACTAGCGGGGTTCAGTACTTC	CASSTTSGVQYF
.	TRBV28	TRBD1	TRBJ1-4	TGTGCCGTAACAGGGGGCGCATCCGAAAAACTGTTTTTT	CAVTGGASEKLFF
.	TRBV9	.	TRBJ2-1	TGTGCCAGCAGCGTAGGGCAGGGCCCTTTCAATGAGCAGTTCTTC	CASSVGQGPFNEQFF
.	TRBV7-2	.	TRBJ2-7	TGTGCCAGCAGCTTACAAGCAGGGACATCCTACGAGCAGTACTTC	CASSLQAGTSYEQYF
.	TRBV5-1	.	TRBJ1-2	TGCGCCAGCAGCTTGGGCGGTAGTCAGGGCGACACCTTC	CASSLGGSQGDTF
.	TRBV28	.	TRBJ2-5	TGTGCCAGCAGTTTGCCGGCAGGGGATAAGGAGACCCAGTACTTC	CASSLPAGDKETQYF
.	TRBV19	.	TRBJ2-7	TGTGCCAGTAGTTCCCCCGCCTACGAGCAGTACTTC	CASSSPAYEQYF
.	TRBV19	TRBD2	TRBJ2-1	TGTGCCAGTAGTATGGCTAGCGGGAGAATTAATGAGCAGTTCTTC	CASSMASGRINEQFF
few	TRBV7-8	.	TRBJ2-1	TGTGCCAGCAGCTTAAAGCGGGCCCTCGATGAGCAGTTCTTC	CASSLKRALDEQFF
few	TRBV6-1	TRBD1	TRBJ1-5	TGTGCCAGCAGTTGGACAGGGGGACAGGATCAGCCCCAGCATTTT	CASSWTGGQDQPQHF
.	TRBV7-2	TRBD1	TRBJ1-1	TGTGCCAGCAGCCCTGGGACAGGGGGTAGGGCTTTCTTT	CASSPGTGGRAFF
.	TRBV9	TRBD2	TRBJ2-1	TGTGCCAGCAGCCCATTAGCGGGAGCTTACAATGAGCAGTTCTTC	CASSPLAGAYNEQFF
once	TRBV13	.	TRBJ1-1	TGTGCCAGCAGCCGCACAGGGACTGAAGCTTTCTTT	CASSRTGTEAFF
.	TRBV7-9	.	TRBJ1-2	TGTGCCAGCAGCTTTTTTACAGATGGCTACACCTTC	CASSFFTDGYTF
.	TRBV6-5	TRBD1	TRBJ1-2	TGTGCCAGCAGTTACTCTCTACAGGGGCGCTATGGCTACACCTTC	CASSYSLQGRYGYTF
.	TRBV16	.	TRBJ2-1	TGTGCCAGCAGCCAATCATTGCGAGGAGGGCAGTTCTTC	CASSQSLRGGQFF
.	TRBV27	TRBD2	TRBJ2-1	TGTGCCAGCAGTTTTAGGACTAGCGGGCCGAGCTCCTACAATGAGCAGTTCTTC	CASSFRTSGPSSYNEQFF
.	TRBV19	TRBD1	TRBJ2-2	TGTGCCAGTAGTATCCACAGGGGTAGGAACACCGGGGAGCTGTTTTTT	CASSIHRGRNTGELFF
.	TRBV30	.	TRBJ2-2	TGTGCCTGCGGTATACTAGAGGGGGTCGGGGAGCTGTTTTTT	CACGILEGVGELFF
.	TRBV15	.	TRBJ2-5	TGTGCCACCAGCGGGGCGGTCAGAACCGGGGAGACCCAGTACTTC	CATSGAVRTGETQYF
.	TRBV19	.	TRBJ2-5	TGTGCCAGTAGTATCGGCTTTATGAGGAGGGGACAAGAGACCCAGTACTTC	CASSIGFMRRGQETQYF
.	TRBV5-8	.	TRBJ1-1	TGTGCCAGCAGCTTGCGAGAGGGAGCTTTCTTT	CASSLREGAFF
.	TRBV27	TRBD2	TRBJ2-1	TGTGCCAGCAGTCCGAGACTAGCGGGAGGTAAAAATGAGCAGTTCTTC	CASSPRLAGGKNEQFF